Shown below are 7 T cell receptor beta chains from a single sample sequenced in a study of blood T cells in healthy people across ages. It was with a sample-barcoded 5' primer and a J-beta primer mix that a second PCR of about 6 to 12 cycles was run. Each CDR3 protein gets one entry after TCRdb re-called the 5' RACE reads with MiXCR. The sample contains more than 750,000 distinct CDR3 sequences, around 29% of which appear only once. This same sample was also taken into another study, of T cells of mothers and their children.

The sample taken for sequencing was blood. The source is a middle-aged woman in good health.

The chain links TRBV7-6 to TRBJ1-6, with 7 nucleotides matching TRBD1. CDR1 is SGHVS, CDR2 FNYEAQ, per germline. J gave up 6 bases and V 8 bases, and 13 bases lay outside the gene matches. The CDR3 length is 16 residues. The CDR3 sequence is CASVYGNRGTNSPLHF. The CDR3 coding sequence is TGTGCCAGCGTATATGGGAACAGGGGTACTAATTCACCCCTCCACTTT.

This clonotype came up a few times. The rearrangement uses TRBV7-2 and TRBJ2-6; D is possibly TRBD1 (6 bases). CDR1 SGHTA and CDR2 FQGNSA come from the germline V gene. V shed 4 bases and J shed 4 bases, with 17 bases lying between them. CDR3 size: 17 residues. CDR3: CASSYRLGAGGANVLTF. The CDR3 nucleotides are TGTGCCAGCAGCTACCGGTTGGGGGCGGGCGGGGCCAACGTCCTGACTTTC.

This chain connects TRBV12-3 or TRBV12-4 to TRBJ2-7, with D tentatively TRBD2 (6 bases). V dropped 2 bases and J dropped 3 bases, with 17 bases sitting between them. The CDR3 is 16 residues long. Written as DNA, the CDR3 is TGTGCCAGCAGTTTAAGTATTGGGACCGGGGGCTACGAGCAGTACGTC. It yields the protein CASSLSIGTGGYEQYV.

Concerning this clonotype: A much larger clone sits a single nucleotide away, making a read error possible. The chain links TRBV15 to TRBJ2-7, with D perhaps matching TRBD1 (6 bases). Germline-derived CDR1 and CDR2 are LNHNV and YYDKDF (reference sequence). The CDR3 extends over 15 amino acids. The CDR3 loop reads CTTSRVGRGSYEQYF. CDR3 coding DNA: TGTACCACCAGCAGAGTGGGCAGGGGTTCGTACGAGCAGTACTTC.

This clonotype was detected only a few times. This sequence joins TRBV28 and TRBJ1-1, with a tentative D call TRBD1 (5 bases). Trimming cost V 5 bases and J 5 bases, with 12 bases left between them. The CDR3 contains 13 residues. Germline V gene sequence: CDR1 MDHEN, CDR2 SYDVKM. CDR3 sequence (DNA): TGTGCCAGCAGTCCAGGGCAGAGTACTGAAGCTTTCTTT. This sequence encodes CASSPGQSTEAFF.

The sample holds a few counts of this clonotype. V usage is TRBV12-3 or TRBV12-4 and J usage is TRBJ1-1, with 7 bases identical to TRBD1. V trimming: 1 base; J trimming: 1 base; junction bases outside the gene matches: 3. This CDR3 region has 15 residues. The CDR3 sequence is CASSLGTGKNTEAFF. In DNA form, the CDR3 reads TGTGCCAGCAGTTTAGGGACAGGCAAGAACACTGAAGCTTTCTTT.

The chain has TRBV19 and TRBJ2-4, with a possible D match to TRBD2 (6 bases). In germline, CDR1 is LNHDA, CDR2 SQIVND (reference sequence). V was trimmed by 3 bases and J by 13 bases, leaving 16 bases between them. The CDR3 is 13 amino acids. CDR3 amino acids: CASSIGLAREQYF. DNA of the CDR3: TGTGCCAGTAGTATTGGGCTAGCGAGAGAGCAGTACTTC.